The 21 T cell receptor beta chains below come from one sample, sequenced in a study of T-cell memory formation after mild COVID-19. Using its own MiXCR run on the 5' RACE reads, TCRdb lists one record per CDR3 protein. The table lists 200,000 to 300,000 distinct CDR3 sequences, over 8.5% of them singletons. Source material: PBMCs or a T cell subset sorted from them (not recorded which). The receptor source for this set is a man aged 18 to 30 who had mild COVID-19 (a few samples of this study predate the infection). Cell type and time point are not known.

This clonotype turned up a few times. CDR3 bases: TGCAGCGTTGAAGATTGGGCGGGGGGGGATACGCAGTATTTT. This codes for CSVEDWAGGDTQYF. The rearrangement links TRBV29-1 to TRBJ2-3; 9 bases fit TRBD2. CDR1 and CDR2 (germline): SQVTM, ANQGSEA. V trimming: 0 bases; J trimming: 6 bases; junction bases outside the gene matches: 4. The CDR3 loop spans 14 amino acids.

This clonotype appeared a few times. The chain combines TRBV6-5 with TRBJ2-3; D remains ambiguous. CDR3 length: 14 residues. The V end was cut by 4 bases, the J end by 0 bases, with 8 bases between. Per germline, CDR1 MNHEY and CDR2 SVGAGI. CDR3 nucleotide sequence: TGTGCCAGCAGTTCCCGGGTTAGCACAGATACGCAGTATTTT. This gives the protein CASSSRVSTDTQYF.

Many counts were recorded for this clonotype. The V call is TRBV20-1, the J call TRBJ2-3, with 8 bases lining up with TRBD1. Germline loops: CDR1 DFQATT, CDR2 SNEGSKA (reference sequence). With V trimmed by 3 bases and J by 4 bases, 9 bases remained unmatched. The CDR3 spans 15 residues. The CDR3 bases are TGCAGTGCTAGCGAACCCGACAGGGGCGCAGATACGCAGTATTTT. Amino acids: CSASEPDRGADTQYF.

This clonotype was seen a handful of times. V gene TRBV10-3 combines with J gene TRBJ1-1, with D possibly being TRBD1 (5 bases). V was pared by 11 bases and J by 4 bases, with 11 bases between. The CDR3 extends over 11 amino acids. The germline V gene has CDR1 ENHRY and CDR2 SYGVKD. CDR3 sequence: CASGGITEAFF. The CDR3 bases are TGTGCCTCGGGGGGGATCACTGAAGCTTTCTTT.

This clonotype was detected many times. The DNA of the CDR3 is TGTGCCAGCAGCCTTTGGGTCCAAGCGGGCACAGATACGCAGTATTTT. Amino acids: CASSLWVQAGTDTQYF. V and J are TRBV4-2 and TRBJ2-3; possibly TRBD2 for D (5 bases). Germline CDR1 is LGHNA and CDR2 is YNFKEQ. V lost 4 bases, J lost 1 base, and 15 bases lay in between. This CDR3 has 16 amino acids.

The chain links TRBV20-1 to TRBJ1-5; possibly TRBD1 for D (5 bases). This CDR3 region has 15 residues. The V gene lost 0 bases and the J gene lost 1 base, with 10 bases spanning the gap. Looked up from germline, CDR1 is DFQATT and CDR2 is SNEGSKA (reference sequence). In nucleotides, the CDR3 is TGCAGTGCTAGAGACAGGGTGCGGAGCAATCAGCCCCAGCATTTT. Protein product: CSARDRVRSNQPQHF.

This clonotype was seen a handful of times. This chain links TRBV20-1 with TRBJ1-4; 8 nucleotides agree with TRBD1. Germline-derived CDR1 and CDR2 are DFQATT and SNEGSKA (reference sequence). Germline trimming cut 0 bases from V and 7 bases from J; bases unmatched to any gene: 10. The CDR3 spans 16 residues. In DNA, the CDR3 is TGCAGTGCTAGAGATCCCCGTTCAGGGGGCGGTGAAAAACTGTTTTTT. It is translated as CSARDPRSGGGEKLFF.

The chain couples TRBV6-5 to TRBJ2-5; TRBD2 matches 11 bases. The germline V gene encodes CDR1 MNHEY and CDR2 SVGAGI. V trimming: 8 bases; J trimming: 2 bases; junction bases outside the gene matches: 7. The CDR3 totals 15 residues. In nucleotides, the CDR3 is TGTGCCAGCGGGGGGGGGACTAGCGGACAAGAGACCCAGTACTTC. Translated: CASGGGTSGQETQYF.

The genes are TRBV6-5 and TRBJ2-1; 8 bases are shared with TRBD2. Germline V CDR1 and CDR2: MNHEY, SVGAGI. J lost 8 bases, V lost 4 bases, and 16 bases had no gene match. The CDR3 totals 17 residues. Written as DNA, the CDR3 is TGTGCCAGCAGTTTCCGGGGGGGGAAGCCGACCCCCCATGAGCAGTTCTTC. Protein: CASSFRGGKPTPHEQFF.

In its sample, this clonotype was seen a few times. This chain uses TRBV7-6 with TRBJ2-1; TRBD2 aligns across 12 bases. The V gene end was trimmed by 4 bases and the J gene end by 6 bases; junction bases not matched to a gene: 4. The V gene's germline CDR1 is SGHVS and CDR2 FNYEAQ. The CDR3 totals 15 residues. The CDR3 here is CASSSTSGGRNEQFF. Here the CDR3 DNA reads TGTGCCAGCAGCTCTACTAGCGGGGGGCGCAATGAGCAGTTCTTC.

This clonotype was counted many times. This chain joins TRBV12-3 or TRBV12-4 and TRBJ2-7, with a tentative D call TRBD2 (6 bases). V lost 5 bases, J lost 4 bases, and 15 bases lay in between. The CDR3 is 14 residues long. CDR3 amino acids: CASSLAGNGYEQYF. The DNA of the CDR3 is TGTGCCAGCAGTCTCGCGGGGAATGGATACGAGCAGTACTTC.

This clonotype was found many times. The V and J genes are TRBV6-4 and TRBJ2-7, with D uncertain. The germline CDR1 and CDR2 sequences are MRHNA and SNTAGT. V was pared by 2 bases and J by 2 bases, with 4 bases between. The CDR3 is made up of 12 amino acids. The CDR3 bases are TGTGCCAGCAGTGACGGGACCTACGAGCAGTACGTC. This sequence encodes CASSDGTYEQYV.

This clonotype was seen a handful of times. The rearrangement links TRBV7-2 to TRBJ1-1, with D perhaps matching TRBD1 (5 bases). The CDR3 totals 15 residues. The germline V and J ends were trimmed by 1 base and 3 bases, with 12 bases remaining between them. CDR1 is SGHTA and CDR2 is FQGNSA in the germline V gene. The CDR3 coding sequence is TGTGCCAGCAGCTTAGTGGTTGCGGGGGACACTGAAGCTTTCTTT. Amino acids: CASSLVVAGDTEAFF. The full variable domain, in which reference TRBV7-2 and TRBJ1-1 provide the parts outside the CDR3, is GAGVSQSPSNKVTEKGKDVELRCDPISGHTALYWYRQSLGQGLEFLIYFQGNSAPDKSGLPSDRFSAERTGGSVSTLTIQRTQQEDSAVYLCASSLVVAGDTEAFFGQGTRLTVV.

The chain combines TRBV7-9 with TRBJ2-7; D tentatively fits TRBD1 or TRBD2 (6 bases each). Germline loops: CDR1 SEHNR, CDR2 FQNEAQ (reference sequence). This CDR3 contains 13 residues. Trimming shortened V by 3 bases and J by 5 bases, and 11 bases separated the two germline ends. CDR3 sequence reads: CASSFIGGHEQYF. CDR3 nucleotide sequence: TGTGCCAGCAGCTTTATCGGGGGCCACGAGCAGTACTTC.

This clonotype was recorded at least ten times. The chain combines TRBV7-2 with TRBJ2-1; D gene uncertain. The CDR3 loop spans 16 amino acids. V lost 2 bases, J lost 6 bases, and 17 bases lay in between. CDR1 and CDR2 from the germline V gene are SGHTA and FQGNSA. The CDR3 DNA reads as TGTGCCAGCAGCTTATACTCCGGCTTGTCGATCAATGAGCAGTTCTTC. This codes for CASSLYSGLSINEQFF.

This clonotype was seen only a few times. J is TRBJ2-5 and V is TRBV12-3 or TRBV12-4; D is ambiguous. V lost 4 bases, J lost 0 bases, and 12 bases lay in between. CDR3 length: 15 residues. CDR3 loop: CASSSDLGYQETQYF. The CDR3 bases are TGTGCCAGCAGTTCCGACCTGGGGTACCAAGAGACCCAGTACTTC.

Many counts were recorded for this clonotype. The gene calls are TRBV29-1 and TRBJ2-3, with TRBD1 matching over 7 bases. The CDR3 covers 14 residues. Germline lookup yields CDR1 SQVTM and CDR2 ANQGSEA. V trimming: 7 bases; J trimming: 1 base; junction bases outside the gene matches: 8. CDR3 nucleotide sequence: TGCAGCGCTAGTTTAGGGGGCGGCACAGATACGCAGTATTTT. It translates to CSASLGGGTDTQYF.

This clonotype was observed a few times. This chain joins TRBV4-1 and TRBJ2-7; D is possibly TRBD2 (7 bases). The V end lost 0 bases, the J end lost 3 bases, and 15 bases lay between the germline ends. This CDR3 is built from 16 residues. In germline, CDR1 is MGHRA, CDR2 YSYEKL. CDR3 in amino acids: CASSQDSGGRGYEQYF. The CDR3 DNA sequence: TGCGCCAGCAGCCAAGATTCCGGGGGGCGGGGCTACGAGCAGTACTTC.

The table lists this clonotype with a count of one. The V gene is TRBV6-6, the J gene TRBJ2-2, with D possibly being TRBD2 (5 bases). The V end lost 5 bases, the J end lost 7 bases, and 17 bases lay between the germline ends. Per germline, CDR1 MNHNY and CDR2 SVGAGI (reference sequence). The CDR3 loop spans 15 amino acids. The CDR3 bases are TGTGCCAGCAGTGACGCAGGAGGCCCCTTCGGGGAGCTGTTTTTT. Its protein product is CASSDAGGPFGELFF.

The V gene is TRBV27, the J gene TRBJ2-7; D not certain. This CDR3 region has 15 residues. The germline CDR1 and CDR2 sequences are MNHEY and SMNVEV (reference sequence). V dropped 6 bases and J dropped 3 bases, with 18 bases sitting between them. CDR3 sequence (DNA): TGTGCCAGCAGCCCGATTGGCAGGACCGGCTACGAGCAGTACTTC. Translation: CASSPIGRTGYEQYF.

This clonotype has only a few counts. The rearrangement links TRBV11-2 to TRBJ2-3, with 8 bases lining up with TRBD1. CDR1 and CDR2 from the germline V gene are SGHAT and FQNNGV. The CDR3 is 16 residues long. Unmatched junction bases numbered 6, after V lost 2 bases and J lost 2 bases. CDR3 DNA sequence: TGTGCCAGCAGCTTAATGGGACAGGTGGACACAGATACGCAGTATTTT. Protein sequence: CASSLMGQVDTDTQYF. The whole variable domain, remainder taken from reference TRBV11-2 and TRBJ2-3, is EAGVAQSPRYKIIEKRQSVAFWCNPISGHATLYWYQQILGQGPKLLIQFQNNGVVDDSQLPKDRFSAERLKGVDSTLKIQPAKLEDSAVYLCASSLMGQVDTDTQYFGPGTRLTVL.